The 31 T cell receptor beta chains given below trace back to one sample, sequenced in a study of tumor-infiltrating lymphocytes in primary liver carcinoma. Making TCR beta cDNA involved 400 to 600 ng total RNA and a constant-region primer. Libraries covering TCR beta were generated through three nested multiplex PCR rounds (using a slightly modified ARM-PCR). Use of TRBV1-TRBV30 forward primers with a C-beta reverse primer characterized the first two PCR rounds, which lasted nine to eleven cycles each. Using its own MiXCR run on the multiplex PCR reads, TCRdb lists one record per CDR3 protein. The table has around 88,000 distinct CDR3 sequences, less than 75% seen once. Between roughly 20 and 31 mg of unsorted bulk tissue served as the source from which RNA and DNA were co-extracted. Source material: tumor-adjacent normal liver tissue. The receptors shown here come from a man in his forties with primary liver carcinoma and hepatitis B virus infection.

A remark on this clonotype: No conserved phenylalanine or tryptophan ends this CDR3, so it is likely a read error. The V call is TRBV6-1, the J call TRBJ2-7; no reliable D call. The CDR3 totals 13 residues. Germline CDR1 MNHNS, CDR2 SASEGT. For the CDR3, the DNA is TGTGTCAGCAGTCTCGATGAATCCTACGAGCAGTACTCC. It encodes CVSSLDESYEQYS.

This chain links TRBV16 with TRBJ1-5; 8 bases align to TRBD1. The CDR3 spans 17 residues. Germline lookup yields CDR1 KGHSY and CDR2 FQNENV. V dropped 3 bases and J dropped 0; count of bases not matched to a gene: 7. The DNA of the CDR3 is TGTGCCAGCAGCCAGAATCCGACAGGGGTTAGCAATCAGCCCCAGCATTTT. Amino acid sequence: CASSQNPTGVSNQPQHF.

This clonotype was recorded a few times. Germline and junction disagree at one end, which may indicate a read error. The chain carries TRBV29-1 and TRBJ1-2; no clear D gene. CDR1 is SQVTM, CDR2 ANQGSEA, per germline. This CDR3 is built from 14 residues. Here the CDR3 DNA reads TGCAACGTTCAAGGGAGGGTAACTGATTATGGCTACATCTTC. As protein: CNVQGRVTDYGYIF. Full variable domain (remainder filled in from reference TRBV29-1 and TRBJ1-2): SAVISQKPSRDICQRGTSLTIQCQVDSQVTMMFWYRQQPGQSLTLIATANQGSEATYESGFVIDKFPISRPNLTFSTLTVSNMSPEDSSIYLCNVQGRVTDYGYIFGSGTRLTVV.

This clonotype was detected ten times or more. V usage is TRBV4-1 and J usage is TRBJ2-2, with 7 bases identical to TRBD1. The length of the CDR3 is 16 residues. Germline V CDR1 and CDR2: MGHRA, YSYEKL. V lost 1 base and J lost 2; bases outside the gene matches: 4. The CDR3 nucleotides read TGCGCCAGCAGCCAAGTTTACAGGGGAAACACCGGGGAGCTGTTTTTT. This sequence encodes CASSQVYRGNTGELFF.

This clonotype was observed many times. The gene calls are TRBV11-2 and TRBJ2-1; the match to TRBD1 covers 7 bases. This CDR3 has 16 amino acids. V dropped 5 bases and J dropped 8; count of bases not matched to a gene: 15. In germline, CDR1 is SGHAT, CDR2 FQNNGV. Here the CDR3 DNA reads TGTGCCAGCAGCGACCCGACAGGGCCCAGGGGCGATGAGCAGTTCTTC. This encodes CASSDPTGPRGDEQFF.

The J gene is TRBJ2-1, the V gene TRBV7-9; 7 bases are a match to TRBD1. Looked up from germline, CDR1 is SEHNR and CDR2 is FQNEAQ (reference sequence). With 7 bases clipped from V and 8 bases from J, the junction kept 8 bases outside the gene matches. The CDR3 is 13 amino acids. The CDR3 sequence: CASTNMGQHEQFF. Written as DNA, the CDR3 is TGTGCCAGCACCAACATGGGACAGCATGAGCAGTTCTTC.

Concerning this clonotype itself: In this CDR3 the conserved last residue, phenylalanine or tryptophan, is missing, so a read error is likely. The chain carries TRBV11-2 and TRBJ1-1; TRBD1 agrees at 9 bases. The V gene end was trimmed by 6 bases and the J gene end by 2 bases; junction bases not matched to a gene: 13. Germline lookup yields CDR1 SGHAT and CDR2 FQNNGV. The CDR3 totals 17 residues. The CDR3 region is CASSSGQGTSLNTEAFS. The CDR3 bases are TGTGCCAGCAGTTCCGGACAGGGGACTAGTTTAAACACTGAAGCTTTCTCT.

A note on this clonotype: The conserved closing phenylalanine or tryptophan is absent in this CDR3, likely reflecting a read error. The V call is TRBV11-2, the J call TRBJ1-1, with D uncertain. CDR1 and CDR2 (germline): SGHAT, FQNNGV. The CDR3 has 12 amino acids. The CDR3 protein is CTSSLVAGEAFL. CDR3 in DNA: TGTACCAGCAGCTTAGTTGCAGGTGAAGCTTTCCTT.

Comments on this clonotype: This CDR3 fails to terminate in the conserved phenylalanine or tryptophan, so it likely reflects a read error. Because the CDR3's place on the DNA is in doubt, the DNA is left out and the CDR3 is given as listed by TCRdb. The chain is built from TRBV11-2 and TRBJ2-1; the table assigns TRBD2, which was not confirmed against the DNA. Termini included, the CDR3 measures 16 amino acids. The germline CDR1 and CDR2 sequences are SGHAT and FQNNGV. CDR3 region: CASSLDNGLAMGEQFL.

The chain couples TRBV12-3 or TRBV12-4 to TRBJ1-1, with TRBD1 identical over 7 bases. J was trimmed by 0 bases and V by 4 bases; bases with no gene match: 5. The CDR3 is made up of 15 amino acids. CDR3 loop: CASSSGGRLNTEAFF. The CDR3 coding sequence is TGTGCCAGCAGTTCAGGGGGGCGTCTGAACACTGAAGCTTTCTTT.

About this clonotype itself: Just one base apart from a much larger clone, this may be a read error. This rearrangement joins TRBV10-3 to TRBJ2-3, with 10 bases lining up with TRBD1. This CDR3 has 14 residues. The germline gives CDR1 ENHRY, CDR2 SYGVKD. CDR3 in DNA: TGTGCCATAGCGGGACAGGGGATCACAGGTACGCAGTATTTT. It encodes CAIAGQGITGTQYF.

The sample holds many counts of this clonotype. The rearrangement links TRBV5-4 to TRBJ2-1; 15 nucleotides agree with TRBD2. The CDR3 covers 16 residues. With V trimmed by 3 bases and J by 15 bases, 13 bases remained unmatched. Germline V gene lookup returns CDR1 SGHNT and CDR2 YYREEE (reference sequence). The CDR3 DNA reads TGTGCCAGCAGCTCACGGACTAGCGGGAGGGCCGGAATGTCGTTCTTC. It codes for CASSSRTSGRAGMSFF. Full variable domain (missing parts from reference TRBV5-4 and TRBJ2-1): ETGVTQSPTHLIKTRGQQVTLRCSSQSGHNTVSWYQQALGQGPQFIFQYYREEENGRGNFPPRFSGLQFPNYSSELNVNALELDDSALYLCASSSRTSGRAGMSFFGPGTRLTVL.

The chain joins TRBV11-2 to TRBJ2-7; the D gene is possibly TRBD2 (5 bases). Germline CDR1 is SGHAT and CDR2 is FQNNGV. V shed 4 bases and J shed 4 bases, with 17 bases lying between them. This CDR3 has 15 residues. The CDR3 is CASSSWGSTSYEQYF. The DNA for the CDR3 is TGTGCCAGCAGCTCGTGGGGTTCCACTAGTTACGAGCAGTACTTC. Supplemented by reference TRBV11-2 and TRBJ2-7, the full variable domain reads EAGVAQSPRYKIIEKRQSVAFWCNPISGHATLYWYQQILGQGPKLLIQFQNNGVVDDSQLPKDRFSAERLKGVDSTLKIQPAKLEDSAVYLCASSSWGSTSYEQYFGPGTRLTVT.

To note about this clonotype: Compared with germline, one end of the junction differs, possibly owing to a read error. The chain is built from TRBV11-2 and TRBJ1-1; D may be TRBD1 (6 bases). The V gene's germline CDR1 is SGHAT and CDR2 FQNNGV. CDR3 length equals 18 residues. CDR3 DNA: TGTGCCAGCAGCTCACCCCCCTGGTCCGTGAGGGGGAACACCGAAGTTTTCTTT. Translating gives CASSSPPWSVRGNTEVFF.

Comment on this clonotype: Without the conserved terminal phenylalanine or tryptophan, this CDR3 likely stems from a read error. The chain uses TRBV29-1 and TRBJ1-2; weak D call: TRBD1 (5 bases). In germline, CDR1 is SQVTM, CDR2 ANQGSEA. This CDR3 region has 14 residues. The CDR3 here is CSVVSSTANYDYTL. In DNA, the CDR3 is TGCAGCGTTGTTTCGTCGACAGCCAATTATGACTACACCTTA.

This clonotype was seen repeatedly, ten times or more. The chain links TRBV12-3 or TRBV12-4 to TRBJ1-5; no definite D call. Trimming took 6 bases from V and 0 from J, leaving 24 bases between them. This CDR3 has 19 residues. The CDR3, as DNA: TGTGCCAGCAGACCAAAAACACTTAACCCAGGAGATAGCAATCAGCCCCAGCATTTT. It specifies CASRPKTLNPGDSNQPQHF.

This chain links TRBV30 with TRBJ1-4; D perhaps matches TRBD1 (5 bases). V was cut by 3 bases and J by 10 bases, with 18 bases left in between. This CDR3 has 14 amino acids. Per the germline V gene, CDR1 is GTSNPN and CDR2 is SVGIG (reference sequence). The CDR3 DNA reads TGTGCCTGGAGGGCCCCGGACACTTCGATAAAACTGTTTTTT. Encoded protein: CAWRAPDTSIKLFF.

Remarks on this clonotype: Its ends do not fully match the called genes, so a read error is possible. This CDR3 reads CTSSLLAGGPPYEQYF. For the CDR3, the DNA is TGTACCAGCAGTTTATTAGCGGGAGGGCCTCCATACGAGCAGTATTTC. This chain links TRBV12-3 or TRBV12-4 with TRBJ2-7; 11 positions match TRBD2. This CDR3 has 16 amino acids.

With respect to this clonotype: This likely comes from a read error, as the CDR3 has no conserved phenylalanine or tryptophan at its end. The chain links TRBV6-1 to TRBJ2-7; D call uncertain. The V gene lost 0 bases and the J gene lost 10 bases, with 13 bases spanning the gap. Germline CDR1 reads MNHNS; CDR2 reads SASEGT. CDR3 length: 13 amino acids. CDR3 sequence reads: CASSEAYMLGQYL. The CDR3 coding sequence is TGTGCCAGCAGTGAAGCGTATATGTTAGGACAGTACTTA.

Points on this clonotype: This may be a read error, as it is one base from a much larger clone. The V gene is TRBV7-8, the J gene TRBJ2-1, with 8 positions matching TRBD2. The CDR3 covers 16 residues. CDR1 is SGHVS and CDR2 is FQNEAQ in the germline V gene. The J segment lost 9 bases and the V segment lost 5 bases, leaving 15 bases of the junction unmatched. The CDR3 reads CASSRTSGPTVGEQFF. The DNA of the CDR3 is TGTGCCAGCAGCCGAACTAGCGGACCCACTGTGGGTGAGCAGTTCTTC.

This chain uses TRBV28 with TRBJ2-5; D unclear. The V and J ends lost 10 bases and 5 bases respectively, with 23 bases between them. CDR3 length: 15 amino acids. In germline, CDR1 is MDHEN, CDR2 SYDVKM. In DNA form, the CDR3 reads TGTGCCAACCGTGTCTCCTTAAGTCCGTGGGAGACCCAGTACTTC. Its translation: CANRVSLSPWETQYF.

The gene calls are TRBV4-1 and TRBJ2-4, with D possibly matching TRBD2 (5 bases). From germline, CDR1 is MGHRA and CDR2 YSYEKL. This CDR3 contains 16 residues. Trimming removed 4 bases at V and 4 bases at J, with 17 bases between. CDR3 bases: TGCGCCAGCAGCCTCGGATCAGCGGACCAGAAAAACATTCAGTACTTC. Translating it yields CASSLGSADQKNIQYF.

In the case of this clonotype: The junction and the germline gene differ at one end; a read error may be behind it. This rearrangement joins TRBV28 to TRBJ2-7, with D perhaps matching TRBD2 (6 bases). Germline-derived CDR1 and CDR2 are MDHEN and SYDVKM. The CDR3 spans 14 residues. The CDR3 region is CAGRDAGSSYELYF. The DNA for the CDR3 is TGTGCCGGCAGGGACGCGGGGAGCTCCTATGAACTGTACTTC. Full variable domain (outside the CDR3, taken from reference TRBV28 and TRBJ2-7): DVKVTQSSRYLVKRTGEKVFLECVQDMDHENMFWYRQDPGLGLRLIYFSYDVKMKEKGDIPEGYSVSREKKERFSLILESASTNQTSMYLCAGRDAGSSYELYFGPGTRLTVT.

This chain uses TRBV5-8 with TRBJ2-2; D is unresolved. Germline lookup yields CDR1 SGHTS and CDR2 YDEGEE. The CDR3 loop spans 16 amino acids. V gave up 2 bases and J gave up 4 bases, with 15 bases separating them. CDR3 sequence reads: CASSFHMGPSTGELFF. In nucleotides, the CDR3 is TGTGCCAGCAGCTTCCATATGGGCCCAAGCACCGGGGAGCTGTTTTTT.

For this clonotype: This may stem from a read error, because a much larger clone lies one nucleotide away. This chain joins TRBV7-9 and TRBJ2-6, with D perhaps TRBD1 or TRBD2 (6 bases each). CDR1 is SEHNR, CDR2 FQNEAQ, per germline (reference sequence). This CDR3 has 16 amino acids. CDR3 nucleotides: TGTGCCAGCAGCTTCCTTACGGGGGCTGGGGTCAACGTCCTGACTTTC. It translates to CASSFLTGAGVNVLTF.

Concerning this clonotype itself: The missing conserved phenylalanine or tryptophan at the end of this CDR3 makes a read error likely. This chain links TRBV11-2 with TRBJ1-4, with 8 positions matching TRBD1. Per the germline V gene, CDR1 is SGHAT and CDR2 is FQNNGV. Trimming removed 5 bases from V and 6 bases from J; junction bases left unmatched: 8. This CDR3 has 15 residues. CDR3 nucleotide sequence: TGTGCCAGCAGCCCCGGGGCAGGGGGCTATGAAAAACTGTTTTTA. Protein: CASSPGAGGYEKLFL.

This clonotype was counted a single time. A much larger clone differs from this one at a single base, so this may be a read error. The chain is built from TRBV10-2 and TRBJ1-4; D gene unclear. Germline lookup yields CDR1 WSHSY and CDR2 SAAADI. The CDR3 has 14 amino acids. The DNA for the CDR3 is TGCGCCAGCAGTGGACGTGCAACTAATGAAAACCTGTTTTTT. It specifies CASSGRATNENLFF.

A remark on this clonotype: One end of the junction is discordant with germline, which a read error may explain. J is TRBJ1-3 and V is TRBV6-5; no firm D call. The CDR3 runs 14 residues. CDR1 MNHEY and CDR2 SVGAGI come from the germline V gene. CDR3 residues: CTSKDIDSGNTIYF. The CDR3 DNA reads TGTACCAGCAAAGACATAGACTCTGGAAACACCATCTATTTT.

The chain links TRBV11-2 to TRBJ2-5, with D possibly matching TRBD2 (5 bases). CDR3 length equals 13 residues. Trimming left V 9 bases short and J 2 bases short, with 13 bases between. Germline V lookup: CDR1 SGHAT, CDR2 FQNNGV. This CDR3 reads CASSEDFQETQYF. CDR3 nucleotide sequence: TGTGCCAGTAGCGAGGACTTTCAAGAGACCCAGTACTTC.

Concerning this clonotype itself: This may stem from a read error, because a much larger clone lies one nucleotide away. The chain joins TRBV7-9 to TRBJ1-1; no clear D gene. The germline V gene has CDR1 SEHNR and CDR2 FQNEAQ (reference sequence). Trimming left V 10 bases short and J 1 base short, with 13 bases between. The CDR3 extends over 13 amino acids. The CDR3 loop is CANTPWANTEAFF. CDR3 DNA sequence: TGTGCCAACACCCCCTGGGCGAACACTGAAGCTTTCTTT.

A word on this clonotype: The junction departs from the called germline gene at one end, perhaps through a read error. The chain uses TRBV11-2 and TRBJ2-7, with D unresolved. Germline lookup yields CDR1 SGHAT and CDR2 FQNNGV. The CDR3 consists of 17 residues. The CDR3 nucleotides are TGTGCCAGCAGCTTAGACCCATCTTTGTCCCTCTCCTGCGAGCAGTACTTC. Protein: CASSLDPSLSLSCEQYF.